Below are 13 T cell receptor beta chains sequenced from a single sample in a study of blood T cell repertoires in COVID-19. The data were produced by immunoSEQ multiplex PCR, yet TCRdb's version contains in-frame clones alone and is incomplete. The repertoire holds nearly 350,000 clones, with about 90% as singletons. The sample was peripheral blood. These receptors were taken from a woman between 18 and 30 years old who had recovered from COVID-19.

Details on this clone: The sample holds other DNA sequences that translate to the same CDR3. The chain links TRBV10-3 to TRBJ1-1; 8 nucleotides line up with TRBD1. In germline, CDR1 is ENHRY, CDR2 SYGVKD. This CDR3 is built from 13 residues. Trimming took 6 bases from V and 4 from J; bases not matched to a gene: 4. CDR3 bases: TGTGCCATCAGAGGACAGGGAGGCACTGAAGCTTTCTTT. Translated, it gives CAIRGQGGTEAFF.

The CDR3 DNA follows: TGTGCCAGCAGCTTATTGGGACTAGATGGGGAGACCCAGTACTTC. This sequence encodes CASSLLGLDGETQYF. The V gene is TRBV7-2, the J gene TRBJ2-5; 8 positions match TRBD2. From germline, CDR1 is SGHTA and CDR2 FQGNSA. CDR3 size: 15 residues. The trim removed 2 bases at V and 5 bases at J, leaving 7 bases unmatched.

This clone was observed once. V gene TRBV9 combines with J gene TRBJ2-1, with D possibly being TRBD2 (6 bases). From germline, CDR1 is SGDLS and CDR2 YYNGEE. The CDR3 contains 15 residues. Trimming removed 2 bases at V and 0 bases at J, with 9 bases between. The CDR3 bases are TGTGCCAGCAGCGTCATAGCGGACTCCTACAATGAGCAGTTCTTC. It specifies CASSVIADSYNEQFF. The full variable domain, with the rest looked up from reference TRBV9 and TRBJ2-1, is DSGVTQTPKHLITATGQRVTLRCSPRSGDLSVYWYQQSLDQGLQFLIQYYNGEERAKGNILERFSAQQFPDLHSELNLSSLELGDSALYFCASSVIADSYNEQFFGPGTRLTVL.

J is TRBJ1-2 and V is TRBV14, with 8 bases identical to TRBD1. Trimming at V came to 3 bases and at J to 6 bases, leaving 3 bases not matched to a gene. The CDR3 sequence is 13 residues long. CDR1 is SGHDN, CDR2 FVKESK, per germline. This CDR3 is CASSHGQGDGYTF. The DNA of the CDR3 is TGTGCCAGCAGCCATGGACAGGGCGATGGCTACACCTTC.

As DNA, the CDR3 is TGTGCCAGCAGCGTAGTCGACAGGGCCTATGGCTACACCTTC. Its protein product is CASSVVDRAYGYTF. The chain has TRBV9 and TRBJ1-2; 7 bases agree with TRBD1. The CDR3 is 14 residues long. V lost 0 bases, J lost 4 bases, and 3 bases stayed unmatched. Germline V gene lookup returns CDR1 SGDLS and CDR2 YYNGEE.

The J gene is TRBJ1-6, the V gene TRBV7-8; 7 bases agree with TRBD1. In germline, CDR1 is SGHVS, CDR2 FQNEAQ. The ends lost 5 bases at V and 3 bases at J; junction bases unmatched: 7. The CDR3 is 16 amino acids. The CDR3: CASSANRGGYNSPLHF. CDR3 nucleotide sequence: TGTGCCAGCAGCGCGAACAGGGGAGGCTATAATTCACCCCTCCACTTT.

The gene calls are TRBV2 and TRBJ1-3, with D perhaps matching TRBD1 (5 bases). Germline V gene lookup returns CDR1 SNHLY and CDR2 FYNNEI. Trimming took off 5 bases at V and 0 bases at J, with 11 bases between the two ends. This CDR3 comprises 15 residues. The CDR3 DNA follows: TGTGCCAGCAGTACGACAGACCTCTCTGGAAACACCATATATTTT. It specifies CASSTTDLSGNTIYF.

The V gene is TRBV5-6, the J gene TRBJ1-3, with 7 bases matching TRBD1. V lost 4 bases and J lost 4; bases outside the gene matches: 5. The germline V gene has CDR1 SGHDT and CDR2 YYEEEE. The CDR3 has 14 residues. CDR3 DNA sequence: TGTGCCAGCAGCCTAACAGGGGTGGGAAACACCATATATTTT. Amino acids: CASSLTGVGNTIYF.

This chain connects TRBV6-2 or TRBV6-3 to TRBJ2-3, with 15 bases fitting TRBD2. V trimming: 6 bases; J trimming: 2 bases; junction bases outside the gene matches: 12. Germline V CDR1 and CDR2: MNHEY, SVGEGT. The CDR3 runs 19 residues. Here the CDR3 DNA reads TGTGCCAGCAGCCCCGGGACTAGCGGGAGGAGTTTTATCACAGATACGCAGTATTTT. Its translation is CASSPGTSGRSFITDTQYF.

This clone was seen once. The chain carries TRBV9 and TRBJ2-2; D is unresolved. Trimming removed 3 bases at V and 6 bases at J, with 9 bases between. Germline loops: CDR1 SGDLS, CDR2 YYNGEE. The CDR3 runs 13 residues. In DNA form, the CDR3 reads TGTGCCAGCAGCGAAAGGAGTCCCGGGGAGCTGTTTTTT. Its protein is CASSERSPGELFF.

The chain combines TRBV19 with TRBJ1-3, with 8 bases aligning to TRBD1. CDR1 and CDR2 from the germline V gene are LNHDA and SQIVND (reference sequence). This CDR3 is 15 amino acids long. Trimming cost V 3 bases and J 1 base; bases outside gene matches: 2. The CDR3 loop is CASSIHRGSGNTIYF. DNA of the CDR3: TGTGCCAGTAGTATTCACAGGGGGTCTGGAAACACCATATATTTT.

The chain combines TRBV5-4 with TRBJ2-2; 8 bases match TRBD2. The germline V gene encodes CDR1 SGHNT and CDR2 YYREEE (reference sequence). This CDR3 region has 16 residues. V trimming: 2 bases; J trimming: 5 bases; junction bases outside the gene matches: 8. CDR3 amino acids: CASSLKRERRTGELFF. DNA for the CDR3: TGTGCCAGCAGCTTAAAGCGGGAGCGTCGGACCGGGGAGCTGTTTTTT.

CDR3 in amino acids: CASSELADQETQYF. Here the CDR3 DNA reads TGTGCCAGCAGCGAACTAGCGGACCAAGAGACCCAGTACTTC. The chain has TRBV7-8 and TRBJ2-5; 8 nucleotides align to TRBD2. The CDR3 runs to 14 residues. Trimming took 5 bases from V and 0 from J; bases not matched to a gene: 2. CDR1 SGHVS and CDR2 FQNEAQ come from the germline V gene.